The present entry profiles one T cell receptor (beta chain) with its context. Its antigen is undetermined. Sequencing used immunoSEQ multiplex PCR; TCRdb keeps in-frame clones, though not all of them. The data contain some 96,000 clones, roughly 84% of them singletons. The sample originates from a study of T cell responses to AZD1222 COVID-19 vaccine. Study-wide findings and caveats: Females outnumbered males among donors, who were mostly white British; clonal diversity was possibly underestimated.

The CDR3 totals 11 residues. Per germline, CDR1 GTSNPN and CDR2 SVGIG (reference sequence). Trimming removed 4 bases from V and 7 bases from J, with 10 bases in between. The clonotype originates from an adult in good health. The rearrangement joins TRBV30 to TRBJ1-2; no firm D call. The input for sequencing was peripheral blood, taken on day 0 of AZD1222 vaccination. The CDR3 DNA is TGTGCCTGGAACCAAGGTCCTGGCTACACCTTC. Its protein is CAWNQGPGYTF. Variable domain in full (rest from reference TRBV30 and TRBJ1-2): SQTIHQWPATLVQPVGSPLSLECTVEGTSNPNLYWYRQAAGRGLQLLFYSVGIGQISSEVPQNLSASRPQDRQFILSSKKLLLSDSGFYLCAWNQGPGYTFGSGTRLTVV.